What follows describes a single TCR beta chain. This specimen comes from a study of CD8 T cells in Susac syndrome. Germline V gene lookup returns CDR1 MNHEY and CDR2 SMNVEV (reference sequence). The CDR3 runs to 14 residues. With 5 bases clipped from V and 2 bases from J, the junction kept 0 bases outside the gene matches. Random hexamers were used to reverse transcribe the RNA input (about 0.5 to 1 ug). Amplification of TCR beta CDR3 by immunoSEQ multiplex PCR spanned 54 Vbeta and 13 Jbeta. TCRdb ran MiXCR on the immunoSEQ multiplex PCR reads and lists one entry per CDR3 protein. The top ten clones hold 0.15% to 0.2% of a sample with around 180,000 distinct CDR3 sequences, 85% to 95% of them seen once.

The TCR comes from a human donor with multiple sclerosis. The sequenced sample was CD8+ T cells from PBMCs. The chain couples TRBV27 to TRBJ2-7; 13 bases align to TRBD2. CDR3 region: CASSGLAGAYEQYF. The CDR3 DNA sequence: TGTGCCAGCAGTGGACTAGCGGGGGCCTACGAGCAGTACTTC.